This T cell receptor beta chain was recorded in a study of T cells in Graves' hyperthyroidism and ophthalmopathy. The source material, RNA transcripts, was used to amplify TCR beta CDR3 regions. First-round RT-PCR with HTBI primers amplified the TCR CDR3 region. Each CDR3 protein gets one entry after TCRdb re-called the multiplex PCR reads with MiXCR. The sample records about 350,000 distinct CDR3 sequences, roughly 19% being singletons. Germline V lookup: CDR1 LGHNA, CDR2 YNFKEQ. The CDR3 has 14 amino acids. V lost 3 bases and J lost 11, with 14 bases in between. Sequencing was performed on blood. The chain recombines TRBV4-2 with TRBJ1-6; D is unclear. This TCR was recovered from a young woman with Graves' hyperthyroidism. The CDR3 protein is CASSHPNDGAPLHF. As DNA, the CDR3 is TGTGCCAGCAGCCATCCGAATGATGGGGCACCCCTCCACTTT.